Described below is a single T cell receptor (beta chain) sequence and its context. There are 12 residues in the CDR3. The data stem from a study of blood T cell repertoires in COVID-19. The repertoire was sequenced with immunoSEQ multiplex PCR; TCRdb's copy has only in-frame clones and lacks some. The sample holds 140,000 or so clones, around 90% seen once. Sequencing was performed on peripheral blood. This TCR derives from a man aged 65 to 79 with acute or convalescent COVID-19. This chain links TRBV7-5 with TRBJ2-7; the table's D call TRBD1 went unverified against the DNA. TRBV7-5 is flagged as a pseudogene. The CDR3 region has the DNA TGTGTCAGAAGCTGTACAGGGTGCGAGCAGTACTTC. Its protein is CVRSCTGCEQYF.